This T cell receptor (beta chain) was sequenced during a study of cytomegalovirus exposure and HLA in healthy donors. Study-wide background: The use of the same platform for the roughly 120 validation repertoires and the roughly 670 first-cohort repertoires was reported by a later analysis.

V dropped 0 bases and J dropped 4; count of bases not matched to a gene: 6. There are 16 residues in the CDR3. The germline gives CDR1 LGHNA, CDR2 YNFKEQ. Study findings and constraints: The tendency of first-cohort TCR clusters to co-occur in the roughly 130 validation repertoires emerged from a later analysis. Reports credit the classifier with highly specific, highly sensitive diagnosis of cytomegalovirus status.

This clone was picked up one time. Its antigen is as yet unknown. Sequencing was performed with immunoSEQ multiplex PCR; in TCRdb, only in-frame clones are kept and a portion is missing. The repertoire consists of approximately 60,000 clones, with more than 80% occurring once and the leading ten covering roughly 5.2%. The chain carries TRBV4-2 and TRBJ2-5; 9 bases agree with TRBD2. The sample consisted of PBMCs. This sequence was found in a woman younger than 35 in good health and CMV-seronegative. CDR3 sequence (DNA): TGTGCCAGCAGCCAAGATTTAGCGGGAGTTGGAGAGACCCAGTACTTC. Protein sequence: CASSQDLAGVGETQYF.